Presented here are 20 T cell receptor beta chains from one specimen sequenced in a study of blood T cell repertoires in COVID-19. Profiling relied on immunoSEQ multiplex PCR, and the TCRdb table lists in-frame clones only, not all of them. The sample has around 43,000 clones, roughly nine tenths seen once. The sequencing sample was made of peripheral blood. The receptor source for this set is a human donor in a cohort sampled during active COVID-19.

The chain is built from TRBV7-7 and TRBJ2-4; possible D gene TRBD1, 6 bases. Germline CDR1 reads SSHAT; CDR2 reads FNYEAQ (reference sequence). CDR3 length equals 17 residues. Trimming took 5 bases from V and 1 from J, leaving 18 bases between them. CDR3 sequence: CASSPRASGAAKNIQYF. The CDR3 DNA reads as TGTGCCAGCAGCCCACGGGCGTCAGGGGCGGCCAAAAACATTCAGTACTTC.

V usage is TRBV29-1 and J usage is TRBJ2-3; no clear D gene. Germline V gene lookup returns CDR1 SQVTM and CDR2 ANQGSEA. The CDR3 contains 11 residues. The CDR3 DNA sequence: TGCGTTGGCGGAAACACAGATACGCAGTATTTT. It yields the protein CVGGNTDTQYF.

This sequence joins TRBV5-4 and TRBJ2-2; D remains unclear. V lost 0 bases and J 0 bases, leaving 6 bases between the germline ends. Germline CDR1 reads SGHNT; CDR2 reads YYREEE (reference sequence). The CDR3 is 15 amino acids. In DNA form, the CDR3 reads TGTGCCAGCAGCTTGGCCGAGTCGAACACCGGGGAGCTGTTTTTT. As protein: CASSLAESNTGELFF.

The chain joins TRBV2 to TRBJ2-1, with a weak D call TRBD2 (5 bases). V lost 7 bases, J lost 6 bases, and 13 bases lay in between. Germline V CDR1 and CDR2: SNHLY, FYNNEI. The CDR3 totals 13 residues. CDR3 protein: CASKERSGNEQFF. The CDR3 region has the DNA TGTGCCAGCAAGGAGCGGTCGGGCAATGAGCAGTTCTTC.

The rearrangement uses TRBV10-1 and TRBJ2-7, with 10 bases fitting TRBD2. V was clipped by 3 bases and J by 4 bases; unmatched bases: 3. The CDR3 spans 14 residues. From germline, CDR1 is WNHNN and CDR2 SYGVQD (reference sequence). The CDR3 DNA follows: TGCGCCAGCAGTGAAGCGGGAGGGCCGTACGAGCAGTACTTC. This translates into CASSEAGGPYEQYF.

The chain uses TRBV27 and TRBJ2-1; D remains ambiguous. Germline loops: CDR1 MNHEY, CDR2 SMNVEV (reference sequence). The CDR3 covers 14 residues. Trimming pared 2 bases from V and 4 bases from J, leaving 9 bases between. For the CDR3, the DNA is TGTGCCAGCAGTTTAGCGCGGCGGTACAATGAGCAGTTCTTC. Translated, it gives CASSLARRYNEQFF.

On this clone: One end of the junction varies from germline; a read error may be responsible. The rearrangement uses TRBV9 and TRBJ2-3; 11 nucleotides match TRBD2. The CDR3 runs 16 residues. Looked up from germline, CDR1 is SGDLS and CDR2 is YYNGEE. CDR3 region: CASGVGGLAVGDTQYF. The CDR3 coding sequence is TGTGCCAGCGGCGTGGGGGGACTAGCGGTCGGAGATACGCAGTATTTT.

The V and J genes are TRBV29-1 and TRBJ2-3, with 11 bases identical to TRBD2. Germline V gene sequence: CDR1 SQVTM, CDR2 ANQGSEA. J lost 3 bases, V lost 6 bases, and 2 bases had no gene match. The CDR3 is 13 amino acids. The CDR3 reads CSVTSGGTDTQYF. The DNA for the CDR3 is TGCAGCGTCACTAGCGGGGGTACAGATACGCAGTATTTT.

This clone was observed a single time. The rearrangement joins TRBV5-4 to TRBJ1-1, with D perhaps TRBD1 (5 bases). CDR1 and CDR2 from the germline V gene are SGHNT and YYREEE (reference sequence). The CDR3 covers 15 residues. The V end lost 3 bases, the J end lost 3 bases, and 15 bases lay between the germline ends. DNA of the CDR3: TGTGCCAGCAGCTCATTTCGGGGGGGGGACACTGAAGCTTTCTTT. It encodes CASSSFRGGDTEAFF.

The chain has TRBV11-2 and TRBJ1-4; 7 nucleotides match TRBD1. V gave up 3 bases and J gave up 10 bases; unmatched junction bases: 8. The germline V gene has CDR1 SGHAT and CDR2 FQNNGV. The CDR3 has 14 amino acids. The CDR3 DNA is TGTGCCAGCAGCTTGGGACAGACCCTTCGAAAACTGTTTTTT. Protein: CASSLGQTLRKLFF.

In its sample, this clone ranks as medium-sized. This chain joins TRBV27 and TRBJ2-1; TRBD2 might be the D (6 bases). Germline V lookup: CDR1 MNHEY, CDR2 SMNVEV (reference sequence). The CDR3 consists of 14 residues. Trimming took off 6 bases at V and 3 bases at J, with 12 bases between the two ends. CDR3 amino acids: CASSPMGGYNEQFF. In DNA form, the CDR3 reads TGTGCCAGCAGCCCGATGGGGGGCTACAATGAGCAGTTCTTC.

The V gene is TRBV21-1, the J gene TRBJ1-2; the D call of TRBD1 is as the table states it, not checked on the DNA. TRBV21-1 is noted as a pseudogene. CDR3 size: 13 residues. The CDR3 here is CASSSGGSYGYTF. The CDR3, as DNA: TGTGCCAGCAGCTCAGGGGGATCCTATGGCTACACCTTC.

This clone was detected once. This sequence joins TRBV19 and TRBJ1-3; D call uncertain. This CDR3 is 14 amino acids long. V was cut by 3 bases and J by 5 bases, with 11 bases left in between. Germline CDR1 and CDR2: LNHDA and SQIVND (reference sequence). This CDR3 reads CASSIPGGRNTIYF. CDR3 DNA: TGTGCCAGTAGTATCCCTGGCGGGAGAAACACCATATATTTT.

J is TRBJ2-1 and V is TRBV7-2; perhaps TRBD2 as D (5 bases). The CDR3 extends over 15 amino acids. Germline V lookup: CDR1 SGHTA, CDR2 FQGNSA. Trimming shortened V by 2 bases and J by 0 bases, and 8 bases separated the two germline ends. The CDR3 loop is CASSLLRVSYNEQFF. CDR3 bases: TGTGCCAGCAGCTTATTGCGGGTCTCCTACAATGAGCAGTTCTTC.

V and J are TRBV10-3 and TRBJ2-7, with 9 bases fitting TRBD1. V lost 6 bases and J lost 5; bases outside the gene matches: 17. Germline-derived CDR1 and CDR2 are ENHRY and SYGVKD. CDR3 length: 17 amino acids. The CDR3 nucleotides are TGTGCCATCAGGAGATCAGACCGGGACAGGGCATGGGACGAGCAGTACTTC. Translated: CAIRRSDRDRAWDEQYF.

The J gene is TRBJ1-1, the V gene TRBV30; D unclear. This CDR3 spans 14 amino acids. Trimming shortened V by 1 base and J by 5 bases, and 14 bases separated the two germline ends. Germline V gives CDR1 GTSNPN, CDR2 SVGIG (reference sequence). The CDR3 here is CAWSEDSGRTEAFF. For the CDR3, the DNA is TGTGCCTGGAGTGAGGACTCTGGGAGGACTGAAGCTTTCTTT.

CDR3 sequence reads: CAIRRDTNTGELFF. CDR3 DNA sequence: TGTGCCATCAGAAGGGACACCAACACCGGGGAGCTGTTTTTT. This sequence joins TRBV10-3 and TRBJ2-2; D possibly corresponds to TRBD1 (6 bases). Germline V gives CDR1 ENHRY, CDR2 SYGVKD. V was pared by 6 bases and J by 2 bases, with 10 bases between. The CDR3 consists of 14 residues.

The V gene is TRBV5-4, the J gene TRBJ2-7, with 10 bases fitting TRBD2. Losses at the gene ends were 3 bases for V and 6 bases for J; bases not matched to a gene: 9. Germline assignment: CDR1 SGHNT and CDR2 YYREEE (reference sequence). The CDR3 spans 15 residues. The CDR3 sequence is CASSSLTSGASEQYF. The CDR3 DNA reads as TGTGCCAGCAGCTCGCTTACTAGCGGGGCTTCCGAGCAGTACTTC.

The chain is built from TRBV7-2 and TRBJ2-3, with 7 bases aligning to TRBD1. The V and J ends lost 3 bases and 2 bases, in that order; junction bases with no gene match: 8. Germline values: CDR1 SGHTA, CDR2 FQGNSA. The CDR3 consists of 16 residues. This CDR3 reads CASSLSTGPYTDTQYF. CDR3 nucleotide sequence: TGTGCCAGCAGCTTGTCGACAGGGCCATACACAGATACGCAGTATTTT.

The chain is built from TRBV9 and TRBJ1-3, with D perhaps TRBD1 (6 bases). V lost 3 bases and J 2 bases, leaving 12 bases between the germline ends. Germline assignment: CDR1 SGDLS and CDR2 YYNGEE. The CDR3 is 15 residues long. CDR3 DNA sequence: TGTGCCAGCAGCGCGGGGAGGGGGGCTGGAAACACCATATATTTT. Protein sequence: CASSAGRGAGNTIYF.